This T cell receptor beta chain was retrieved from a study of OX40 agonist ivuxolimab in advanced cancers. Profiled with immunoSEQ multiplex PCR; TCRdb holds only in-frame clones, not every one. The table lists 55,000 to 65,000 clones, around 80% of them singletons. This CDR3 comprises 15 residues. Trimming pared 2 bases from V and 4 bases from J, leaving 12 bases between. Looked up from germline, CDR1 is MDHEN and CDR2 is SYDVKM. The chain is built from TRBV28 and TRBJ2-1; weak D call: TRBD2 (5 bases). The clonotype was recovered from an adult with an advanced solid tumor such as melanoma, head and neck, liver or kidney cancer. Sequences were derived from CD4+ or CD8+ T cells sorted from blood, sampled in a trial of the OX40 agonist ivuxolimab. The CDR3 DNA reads TGTGCCAGCAGTTTAGAAGGACTGGGATACAATGAGCAGTTCTTC. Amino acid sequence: CASSLEGLGYNEQFF.